The clone carrying this T cell receptor beta chain has only a few counts. In the original processing: Reference gene primer amplification in the assay estimated nucleated cell counts. Generated by immunoSEQ multiplex PCR, the TCRdb table keeps only in-frame clones and is missing some. V, J and clone size are taken as reported in that table, and D and trimming were inferred from the DNA itself. Here the sample spans over 60,000 clones, around 84% being singletons. Germline V gene data show CDR1 as KGHDR and CDR2 as SFDVKD. V shed 5 bases, J shed 4 bases, and the junction held 9 bases outside the gene matches. The CDR3 spans 16 residues. The data derive from a study of blood T cell repertoires in COVID-19.

The rearrangement uses TRBV24-1 and TRBJ2-3, with 9 nucleotides matching TRBD1. Sequencing was carried out using peripheral blood. The source of this sequence is an older man with active or convalescent COVID-19. CDR3 bases: TGTGCCACCAGTGTTTGGGGACAGGGATCCCCAGATACGCAGTATTTT. Protein: CATSVWGQGSPDTQYF.